These 2 T cell receptor beta chains came from one sample sequenced in a study of blood T cell repertoires in COVID-19 (dated by TCRdb to the early 2020s). The library was generated by the immunoSEQ multiplex PCR assay. Held by TCRdb, this immuneACCESS table contains in-frame sequences only and omits some clones. Under half of the omission traces to an unresolved V gene where checked; the cause of the rest is unknown. The sample records about 88,000 clones, 87% of which are singletons. The top ten clones comprise about 16% of the sample. The sequenced material came from peripheral blood. All receptors come from a male donor with acute or convalescent COVID-19.

The V gene is TRBV5-1, the J gene TRBJ2-7; 8 bases agree with TRBD1. Losses at the gene ends were 4 bases for V and 3 bases for J; bases not matched to a gene: 6. The CDR3 has 14 residues. Germline values: CDR1 SGHRS, CDR2 YFSETQ. The CDR3 spells CASSPRTGSYEQYF. In DNA form, the CDR3 reads TGCGCCAGCAGCCCCAGGACAGGGAGCTACGAGCAGTACTTC.

This clone was observed a handful of times. This rearrangement joins TRBV7-9 to TRBJ1-2; TRBD1 matches at 7 bases. The CDR3 is made up of 15 amino acids. Germline assignment: CDR1 SEHNR and CDR2 FQNEAQ (reference sequence). J gave up 4 bases and V 1 base, and 6 bases lay outside the gene matches. The CDR3 spells CASSLGVGQSYGYTF. CDR3 in DNA: TGTGCCAGCAGCTTAGGAGTGGGACAGTCCTATGGCTACACCTTC.